These T cell receptor beta chains were read from a single sample in a study of beta chain features in type 1 diabetes. Data came from immunoSEQ multiplex PCR; TCRdb stores just in-frame clones and leaves some out. In the table there are a few hundred thousand clones, around an eighth of which are singletons. Material for sequencing was naive CD4+ T cells from blood. These receptors were obtained from a woman between 18 and 29 years old with type 1 diabetes. Each CDR3 is given with its conserved first and last residue. A D gene is named only where the DNA matches it firmly. The listing skips clone size in some rows; elsewhere it reads once, few, many or a size class.

clone_size	d_call	v_call	j_call	cdr3_nt	cdr3_aa
-	TRBD1	TRBV7-3	TRBJ2-2	TGTGCCAGCAGCCTTGGAGGGACAGGCGGGACCGGGGAGCTGTTTTTT	CASSLGGTGGTGELFF
-	-	TRBV11-2	TRBJ2-1	TGTGCCAGCAGCTTATATCCGGGTTCCTCCTACAATGAGCAGTTCTTC	CASSLYPGSSYNEQFF
once	TRBD2	TRBV7-9	TRBJ2-1	TGTGCCAGCAGAATCGGGACTAGCGCTCCTCGGGAGCAGTTCTTC	CASRIGTSAPREQFF
-	TRBD1	TRBV5-4	TRBJ2-2	TGTGCCAGCAGCCCGGACAGGAGCACCGGGGAGCTGTTTTTT	CASSPDRSTGELFF
few	-	TRBV25-1	TRBJ2-6	TGTGCCAGCAGTGTTTTAACTAGCTCTGGGGCCAACGTCCTGACTTTC	CASSVLTSSGANVLTF
-	-	TRBV18	TRBJ2-1	TGTGCCAGCTCACCTCTACCTGGAGACAATGAGCAGTTCTTC	CASSPLPGDNEQFF
-	TRBD1	TRBV30	TRBJ2-2	TGTGCCTGGAGGGGGGGACAGGGGAGCACCGGGGAGCTGTTTTTT	CAWRGGQGSTGELFF
few	TRBD2	TRBV6-5	TRBJ2-5	TGTGCCAGCAGTTCTCCAATAGCGGGGTACCAAGAGACCCAGTACTTC	CASSSPIAGYQETQYF
few	-	TRBV4-2	TRBJ2-5	TGTGCCAGCAGCCCCGATGATTCTGGGAGATGGGAGACCCAGTACTTC	CASSPDDSGRWETQYF
-	-	TRBV11-2	TRBJ1-1	TGTGCCAGCAGCTTAAGGAGGGGAAACACTGAAGCTTTCTTT	CASSLRRGNTEAFF
-	-	TRBV30	TRBJ2-5	TGTGCCTGGAGTTCACTCGAGACCCAGTACTTC	CAWSSLETQYF
few	-	TRBV2	TRBJ2-5	TGTGCCAGCAGTAAAACAGGGGAGACCCAGTACTTC	CASSKTGETQYF
few	-	TRBV21-1	TRBJ1-2	TGTGCCAGCAGCAAAGCGCACGTCGGGGATAGCTATGGCTACACCTTC	CASSKAHVGDSYGYTF
-	TRBD1	TRBV23-1	TRBJ2-7	TGCGCCAGCAGTCCCAGGACAGGGGTGTTCTACGAGCAGTACTTC	CASSPRTGVFYEQYF
few	-	TRBV7-9	TRBJ2-2	TGTGCCAGCAGCTTAGAATATTTCGGGGAGCTGTTTTTT	CASSLEYFGELFF
few	TRBD2	TRBV19	TRBJ2-1	TGTGCCAGTAGTTCGCCTGGACTAGCGGGAACCCACAATGAGCAGTTCTTC	CASSSPGLAGTHNEQFF
few	TRBD2	TRBV9	TRBJ2-1	TGTGCCAGCAGCGTAGGGAGCGGGGGTGTGACCTTCAATGAGCAGTTCTTC	CASSVGSGGVTFNEQFF
few	TRBD1	TRBV12-5	TRBJ1-1	TGTGCTAGTGGTTTGGTTCCAGGGGGAGTTGGCACTGAAGCTTTCTTT	CASGLVPGGVGTEAFF
-	-	TRBV7-2	TRBJ2-3	TGTGCCAGCAGCTTAGGACCAGGGGCAGATACGCAGTATTTT	CASSLGPGADTQYF
few	TRBD1	TRBV5-6	TRBJ2-1	TGTGCCAGCAGCTTGGTAGAGCAGGGGGCGAGGAATGAGCAGTTCTTC	CASSLVEQGARNEQFF
-	-	TRBV15	TRBJ1-5	TGTGCCACCAGCATTGAACAGTTCAATCAGCCCCAGCATTTT	CATSIEQFNQPQHF
-	-	TRBV19	TRBJ2-6	TGTGCCAGTAGTATAGCCGGGGGATCCTATTCTGGGGCCAACGTCCTGACTTTC	CASSIAGGSYSGANVLTF
-	-	TRBV28	TRBJ1-3	TGTGCCAGCAGTTTTAACAGCAACACCATATATTTT	CASSFNSNTIYF
-	-	TRBV9	TRBJ2-2	TGTGCCAGCAGCGTACAGGGCCTTCAGGGCACCGGGGAGCTGTTTTTT	CASSVQGLQGTGELFF
few	TRBD2	TRBV7-6	TRBJ2-3	TGTGCCAGCAGCTTACTAGCGGCTAGCACAGATACGCAGTATTTT	CASSLLAASTDTQYF
-	-	TRBV7-2	TRBJ2-7	TGTGCCAGCAGCGCCGGCTCGGGATCCACGCGCGAGCAGTACTTC	CASSAGSGSTREQYF
few	-	TRBV25-1	TRBJ2-4	TGTGCCAGCAGTGAGGCAGGGCCGGGCATTCAGTACTTC	CASSEAGPGIQYF
few	TRBD1	TRBV2	TRBJ2-1	TGTGCCAGGGAGAGACAGGGGGTCAGGGGTGAGCAGTTCTTC	CARERQGVRGEQFF
-	TRBD1	TRBV28	TRBJ2-7	TGTGCCAGCAGTTTACCCGACAGGGTAGGCGAGCAGTACTTC	CASSLPDRVGEQYF
few	TRBD2	TRBV30	TRBJ2-2	TGTGCCTGGAGTAGGGGACTAAACACCGGGGAGCTGTTTTTT	CAWSRGLNTGELFF
few	TRBD2	TRBV15	TRBJ2-5	TGTGCCACCAGCAGAGATATAGCGGGAGCAGAGACCCAGTACTTC	CATSRDIAGAETQYF
-	-	TRBV4-3	TRBJ2-3	TGCGCCAGCAGCCAAGGATTCCAGTTACGCACAGATACGCAGTATTTT	CASSQGFQLRTDTQYF
-	TRBD2	TRBV4-2	TRBJ2-5	TGTGCCAGCAGCCAAGGCAGGGGACTAGCGGGAGAAGAGACCCAGTACTTC	CASSQGRGLAGEETQYF
few	-	TRBV4-1	TRBJ1-4	TGCGCCAGCAGCCAAGAGAGGGAAGTTTCATTGGGAAATGAAAAACTGTTTTTT	CASSQEREVSLGNEKLFF
few	TRBD2	TRBV7-9	TRBJ2-5	TGTGCCAGCAGCTCATCCGGGACTAAAGAGACCCAGTACTTC	CASSSSGTKETQYF
-	TRBD1	TRBV14	TRBJ1-1	TGTGCCAGCAGCCAACTTACAGGGGTCCCCGACACTGAAGCTTTCTTT	CASSQLTGVPDTEAFF
few	TRBD1	TRBV6-5	TRBJ2-7	TGTGCCAGCAGTTCCGGGACAGGGGGCTACGAGCAGTACTTC	CASSSGTGGYEQYF
few	TRBD1	TRBV7-2	TRBJ1-2	TGTGCCAGCAGTCCAGGGGGGCGCAACTATGGCTACACCTTC	CASSPGGRNYGYTF
-	TRBD2	TRBV18	TRBJ2-1	TGTGCCAGCTCACCAGTGGCGGGGGGCCACAATGAGCAGTTCTTC	CASSPVAGGHNEQFF
-	-	TRBV6-5	TRBJ1-5	TGTGCCAGCAGTCTCACCGGACAGACAAATCAGCCCCAGCATTTT	CASSLTGQTNQPQHF
few	TRBD2	TRBV29-1	TRBJ2-7	TGCAGCGTTGAAGCTAGCGGGAGCTTCTACGAGCAGTACTTC	CSVEASGSFYEQYF
-	TRBD2	TRBV2	TRBJ2-7	TGTGCCAGCACTCCTAGCGGGACCTCCTACGAGCAGTACTTC	CASTPSGTSYEQYF
-	TRBD2	TRBV28	TRBJ2-3	TGTGCCAGCAGTTCGACTAGCGGGTTGTCAGATACGCAGTATTTT	CASSSTSGLSDTQYF
-	TRBD2	TRBV28	TRBJ2-7	TGTGCCAGCAGTTCTTTAGCGGGAGGACTTTACGAGCAGTACTTC	CASSSLAGGLYEQYF
-	TRBD1	TRBV7-9	TRBJ1-1	TGTGCCAGCAGCTTAAGGCGGACAGGGACTGGGACTGAAGCTTTCTTT	CASSLRRTGTGTEAFF
few	-	TRBV2	TRBJ2-5	TGTGCCAGCACACGTATCACAGGGTTAGAGACCCAGTACTTC	CASTRITGLETQYF
-	-	TRBV7-2	TRBJ2-2	TGTGCCAGCAGCGTCGATAGCGGCAGTAACACCGGGGAGCTGTTTTTT	CASSVDSGSNTGELFF
once	-	TRBV7-2	TRBJ2-7	TGTGCCAGCAGCTTTTCCGACATATACGAGCAGTACTTC	CASSFSDIYEQYF
few	TRBD1	TRBV30	TRBJ1-5	TGTGCCTGGAGTTTGGACAGGGTCCCCTTCGGAACTGGGCCCCAGCATTTT	CAWSLDRVPFGTGPQHF
few	-	TRBV4-3	TRBJ2-3	TGCGCCAGCAGCTTACTAGAATGGGCAGATACGCAGTATTTT	CASSLLEWADTQYF
few	-	TRBV2	TRBJ2-7	TGTGCCAGCGGTCAGCGGTCCCTGGCCTACGAGCAGTACTTC	CASGQRSLAYEQYF
few	TRBD2	TRBV5-1	TRBJ2-1	TGCGCCAGCAGCCCCGGACTAGCGGGCCCCGGTGAGCAGTTCTTC	CASSPGLAGPGEQFF
-	-	TRBV23-1	TRBJ2-7	TGCGCCAGCAGTCATCAATCATCCAGGATCGCCTACGAGCAGTACTTC	CASSHQSSRIAYEQYF